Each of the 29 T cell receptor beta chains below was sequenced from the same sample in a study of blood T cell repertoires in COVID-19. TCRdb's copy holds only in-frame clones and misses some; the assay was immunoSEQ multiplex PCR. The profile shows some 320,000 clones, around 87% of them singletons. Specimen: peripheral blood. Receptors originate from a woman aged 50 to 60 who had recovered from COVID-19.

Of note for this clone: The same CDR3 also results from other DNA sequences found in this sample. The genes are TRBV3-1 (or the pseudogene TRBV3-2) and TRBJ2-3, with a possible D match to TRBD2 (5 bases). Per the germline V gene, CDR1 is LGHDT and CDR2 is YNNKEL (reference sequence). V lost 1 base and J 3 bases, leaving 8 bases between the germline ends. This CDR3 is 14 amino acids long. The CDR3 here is CASSQALATDTQYF. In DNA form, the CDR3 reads TGTGCCAGCAGCCAAGCCCTAGCTACAGATACGCAGTATTTT.

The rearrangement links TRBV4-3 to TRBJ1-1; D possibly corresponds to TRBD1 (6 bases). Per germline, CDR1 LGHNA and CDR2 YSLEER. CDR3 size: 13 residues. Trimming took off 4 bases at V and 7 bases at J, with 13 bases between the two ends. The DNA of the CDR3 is TGCGCCAGCAGCCCACTCTTGGACAGTGAAGCTTTCTTT. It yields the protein CASSPLLDSEAFF.

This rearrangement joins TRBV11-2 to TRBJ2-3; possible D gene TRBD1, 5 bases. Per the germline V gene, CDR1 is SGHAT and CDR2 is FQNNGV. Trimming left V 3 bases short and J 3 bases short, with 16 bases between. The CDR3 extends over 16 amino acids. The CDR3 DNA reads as TGTGCCAGCAGCTTGTTTCAAGGACAAACAACAGATACGCAGTATTTT. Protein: CASSLFQGQTTDTQYF.

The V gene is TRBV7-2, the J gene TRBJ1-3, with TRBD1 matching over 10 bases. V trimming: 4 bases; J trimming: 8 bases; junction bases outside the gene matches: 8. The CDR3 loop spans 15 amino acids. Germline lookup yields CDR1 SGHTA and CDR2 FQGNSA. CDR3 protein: CASSSSPGTGDTIYF. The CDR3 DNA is TGTGCCAGCAGCTCCAGTCCCGGGACAGGGGACACCATATATTTT.

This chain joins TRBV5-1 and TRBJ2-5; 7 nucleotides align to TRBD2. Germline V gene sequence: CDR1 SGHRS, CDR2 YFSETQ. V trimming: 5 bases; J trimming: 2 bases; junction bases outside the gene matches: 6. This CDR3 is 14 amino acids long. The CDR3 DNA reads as TGCGCCAGCAGAAAGGCTAGCGGTCAAGAGACCCAGTACTTC. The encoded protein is CASRKASGQETQYF.

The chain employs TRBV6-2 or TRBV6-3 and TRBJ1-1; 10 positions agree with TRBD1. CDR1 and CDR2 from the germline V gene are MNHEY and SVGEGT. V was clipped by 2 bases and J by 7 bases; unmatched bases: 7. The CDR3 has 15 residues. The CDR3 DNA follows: TGTGCCAGCAGTTACCGGGACAGGGGTCGCTTTGAAGCTTTCTTT. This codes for CASSYRDRGRFEAFF.

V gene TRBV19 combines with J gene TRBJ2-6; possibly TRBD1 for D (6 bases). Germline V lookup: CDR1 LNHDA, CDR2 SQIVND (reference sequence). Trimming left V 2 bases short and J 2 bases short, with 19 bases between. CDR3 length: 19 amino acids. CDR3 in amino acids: CASSIRGTPDRAGANVLTF. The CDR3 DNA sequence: TGTGCCAGTAGTATACGAGGGACACCGGACCGAGCTGGGGCCAACGTCCTGACTTTC.

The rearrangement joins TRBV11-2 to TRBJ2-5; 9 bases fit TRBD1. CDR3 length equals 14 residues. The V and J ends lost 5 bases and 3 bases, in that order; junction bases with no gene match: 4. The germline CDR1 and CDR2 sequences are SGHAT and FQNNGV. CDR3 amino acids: CASSGWTGEETQYF. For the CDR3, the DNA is TGTGCCAGCAGCGGGTGGACAGGGGAAGAGACCCAGTACTTC.

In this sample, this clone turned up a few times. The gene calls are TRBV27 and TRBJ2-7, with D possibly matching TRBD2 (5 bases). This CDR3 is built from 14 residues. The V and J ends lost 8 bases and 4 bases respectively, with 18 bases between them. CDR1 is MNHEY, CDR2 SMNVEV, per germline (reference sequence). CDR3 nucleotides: TGTGCCAGCCGAGCTAGCTCAGAGAGGTACGAGCAGTACTTC. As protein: CASRASSERYEQYF.

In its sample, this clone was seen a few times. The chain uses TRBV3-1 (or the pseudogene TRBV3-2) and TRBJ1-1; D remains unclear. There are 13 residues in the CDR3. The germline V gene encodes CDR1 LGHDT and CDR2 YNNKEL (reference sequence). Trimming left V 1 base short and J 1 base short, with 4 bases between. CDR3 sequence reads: CASSQVANTEAFF. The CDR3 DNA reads TGTGCCAGCAGCCAAGTGGCGAACACTGAAGCTTTCTTT.

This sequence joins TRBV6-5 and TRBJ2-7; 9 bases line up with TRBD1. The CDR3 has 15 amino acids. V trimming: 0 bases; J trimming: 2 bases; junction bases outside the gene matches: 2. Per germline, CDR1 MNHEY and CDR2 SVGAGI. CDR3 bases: TGTGCCAGCAGTTACTCCGGGACAGGGACCTACGAGCAGTACTTC. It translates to CASSYSGTGTYEQYF.

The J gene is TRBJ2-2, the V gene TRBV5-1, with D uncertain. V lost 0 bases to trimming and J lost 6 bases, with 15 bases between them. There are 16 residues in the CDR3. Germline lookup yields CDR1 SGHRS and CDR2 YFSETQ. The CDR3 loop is CASSLGQVEIAGELFF. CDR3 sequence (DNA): TGCGCCAGCAGCTTGGGTCAGGTTGAAATCGCCGGGGAGCTGTTTTTT.

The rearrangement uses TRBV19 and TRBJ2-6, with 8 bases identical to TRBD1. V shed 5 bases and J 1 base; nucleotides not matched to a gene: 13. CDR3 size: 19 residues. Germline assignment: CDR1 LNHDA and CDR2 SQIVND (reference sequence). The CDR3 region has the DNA TGTGCCAGTAGTGTTAGGCAGGGGGCCTTCACATCTGGGGCCAACGTCCTGACTTTC. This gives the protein CASSVRQGAFTSGANVLTF. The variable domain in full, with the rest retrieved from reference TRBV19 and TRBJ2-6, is DGGITQSPKYLFRKEGQNVTLSCEQNLNHDAMYWYRQDPGQGLRLIYYSQIVNDFQKGDIAEGYSVSREKKESFPLTVTSAQKNPTAFYLCASSVRQGAFTSGANVLTFGAGSRLTVL.

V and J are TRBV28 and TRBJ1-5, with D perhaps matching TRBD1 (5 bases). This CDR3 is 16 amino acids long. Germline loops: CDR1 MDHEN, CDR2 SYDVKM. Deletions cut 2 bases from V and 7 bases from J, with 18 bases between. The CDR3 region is CASSLISRVTVQPQHF. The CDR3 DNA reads TGTGCCAGCAGTTTAATCTCCAGGGTAACAGTCCAGCCCCAGCATTTT.

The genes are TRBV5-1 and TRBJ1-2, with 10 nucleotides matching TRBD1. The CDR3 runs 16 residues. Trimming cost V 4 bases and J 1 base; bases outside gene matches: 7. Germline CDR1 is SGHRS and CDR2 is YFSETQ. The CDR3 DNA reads TGCGCCAGCAGCCCGGAGGGACAGGGGATTAACTATGGCTACACCTTC. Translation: CASSPEGQGINYGYTF.

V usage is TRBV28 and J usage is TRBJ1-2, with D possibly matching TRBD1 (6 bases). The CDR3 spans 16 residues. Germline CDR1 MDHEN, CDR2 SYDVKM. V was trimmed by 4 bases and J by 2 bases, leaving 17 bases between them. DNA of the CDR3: TGTGCCAGCAGTTCCGGATTGTCTAGGGGGAACTATGGCTACACCTTC. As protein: CASSSGLSRGNYGYTF.

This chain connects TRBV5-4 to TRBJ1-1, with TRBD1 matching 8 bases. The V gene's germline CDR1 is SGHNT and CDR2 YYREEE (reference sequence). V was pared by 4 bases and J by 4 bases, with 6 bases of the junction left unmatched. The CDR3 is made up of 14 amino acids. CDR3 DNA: TGTGCCAGCAGCCGACAGGGGTGGAGCACTGAAGCTTTCTTT. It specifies CASSRQGWSTEAFF.

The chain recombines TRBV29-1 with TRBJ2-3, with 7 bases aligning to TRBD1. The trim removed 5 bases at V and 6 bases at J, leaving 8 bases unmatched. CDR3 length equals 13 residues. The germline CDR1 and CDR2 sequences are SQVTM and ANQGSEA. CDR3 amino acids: CSVSQGPGDTQYF. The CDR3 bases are TGCAGCGTTTCACAGGGGCCGGGGGATACGCAGTATTTT.

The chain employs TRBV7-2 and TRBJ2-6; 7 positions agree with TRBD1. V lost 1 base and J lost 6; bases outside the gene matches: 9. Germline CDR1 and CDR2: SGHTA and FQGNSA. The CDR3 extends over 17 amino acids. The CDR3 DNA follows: TGTGCCAGCAGCTTAGGAGTACAGGGGCGGAAGGCCAACGTCCTGACTTTC. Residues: CASSLGVQGRKANVLTF.

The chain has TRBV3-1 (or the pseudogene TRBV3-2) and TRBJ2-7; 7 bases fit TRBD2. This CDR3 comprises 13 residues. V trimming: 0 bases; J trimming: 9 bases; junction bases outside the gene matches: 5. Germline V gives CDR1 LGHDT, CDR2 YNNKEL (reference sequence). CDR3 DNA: TGTGCCAGCAGCCAAGAGAGGCGGGGGTGGCAGTACTTC. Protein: CASSQERRGWQYF.

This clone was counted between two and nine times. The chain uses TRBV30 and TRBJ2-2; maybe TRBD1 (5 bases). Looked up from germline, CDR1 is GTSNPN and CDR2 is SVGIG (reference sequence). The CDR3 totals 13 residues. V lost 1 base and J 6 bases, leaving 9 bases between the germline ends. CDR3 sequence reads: CAWSEGIPGELFF. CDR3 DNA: TGTGCCTGGAGTGAGGGGATACCCGGGGAGCTGTTTTTT.

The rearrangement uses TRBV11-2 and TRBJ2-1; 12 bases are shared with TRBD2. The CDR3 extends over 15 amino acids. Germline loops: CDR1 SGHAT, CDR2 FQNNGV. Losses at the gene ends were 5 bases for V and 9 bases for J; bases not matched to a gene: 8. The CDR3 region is CASSLTSGRVSEQFF. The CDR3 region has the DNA TGTGCCAGCAGCCTGACTAGCGGGAGAGTGAGTGAGCAGTTCTTC.

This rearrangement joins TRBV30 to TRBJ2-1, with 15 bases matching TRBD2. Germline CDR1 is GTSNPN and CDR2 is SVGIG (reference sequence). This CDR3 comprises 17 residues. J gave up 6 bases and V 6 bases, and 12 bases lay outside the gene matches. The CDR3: CACGLAGGPTSSNEQFF. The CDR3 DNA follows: TGTGCCTGTGGACTAGCGGGAGGGCCTACCTCCAGCAATGAGCAGTTCTTC.

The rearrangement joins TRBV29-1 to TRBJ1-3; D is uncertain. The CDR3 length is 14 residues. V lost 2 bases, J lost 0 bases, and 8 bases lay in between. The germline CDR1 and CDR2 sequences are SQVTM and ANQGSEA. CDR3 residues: CSVERGISGNTIYF. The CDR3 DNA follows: TGCAGCGTTGAACGCGGGATCTCTGGAAACACCATATATTTT.

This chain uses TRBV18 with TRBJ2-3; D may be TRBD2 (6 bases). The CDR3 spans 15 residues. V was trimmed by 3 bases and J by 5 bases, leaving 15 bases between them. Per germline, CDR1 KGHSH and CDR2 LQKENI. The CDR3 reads CASSPSQGGIDTQYF. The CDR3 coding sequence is TGTGCCAGCTCACCGAGTCAGGGAGGAATAGATACGCAGTATTTT.

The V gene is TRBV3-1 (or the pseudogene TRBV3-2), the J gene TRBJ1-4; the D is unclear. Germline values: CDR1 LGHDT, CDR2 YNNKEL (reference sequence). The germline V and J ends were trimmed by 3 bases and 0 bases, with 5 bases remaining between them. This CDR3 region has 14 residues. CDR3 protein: CASSHSATNEKLFF. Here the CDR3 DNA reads TGTGCCAGCAGCCACTCAGCAACTAATGAAAAACTGTTTTTT.

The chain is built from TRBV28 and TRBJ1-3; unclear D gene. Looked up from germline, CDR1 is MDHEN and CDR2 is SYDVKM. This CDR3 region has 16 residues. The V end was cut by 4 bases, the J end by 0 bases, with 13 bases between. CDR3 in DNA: TGTGCCAGCAGTTGGAGTCACGGTGTCTCTGGAAACACCATATATTTT. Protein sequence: CASSWSHGVSGNTIYF.

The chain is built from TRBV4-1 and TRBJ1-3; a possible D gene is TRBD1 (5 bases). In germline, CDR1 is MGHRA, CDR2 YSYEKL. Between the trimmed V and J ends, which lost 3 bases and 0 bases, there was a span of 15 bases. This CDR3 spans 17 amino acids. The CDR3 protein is CASSHIQDSSSGNTIYF. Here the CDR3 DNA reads TGCGCCAGCAGCCATATACAAGACAGTTCCTCTGGAAACACCATATATTTT.

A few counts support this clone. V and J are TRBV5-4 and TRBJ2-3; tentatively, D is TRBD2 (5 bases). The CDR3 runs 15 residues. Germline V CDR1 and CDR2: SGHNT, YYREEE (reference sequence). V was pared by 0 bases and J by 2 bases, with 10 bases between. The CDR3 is CASSLDRGHTDTQYF. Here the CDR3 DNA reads TGTGCCAGCAGCTTGGATCGGGGTCACACAGATACGCAGTATTTT.